This T cell receptor beta chain was identified during a study of control samples from healthy donors and cancer patients. TCRdb keeps only in-frame clones here, not all; method: immunoSEQ multiplex PCR. Among around 140,000 clones listed, nearly 90% were seen once. Trimming took 4 bases from V and 5 from J; bases not matched to a gene: 6. Looked up from germline, CDR1 is SGHRS and CDR2 is YFSETQ. The CDR3 covers 15 residues. The sequencing sample was made of PBMCs. The origin of this receptor is a middle-aged man with head and neck cancer. The J gene is TRBJ2-2, the V gene TRBV5-1; TRBD1 agrees at 9 bases. The chain's CDR3 is CASSATGGETGELFF. The CDR3 nucleotides read TGCGCCAGCAGCGCAACAGGGGGCGAAACCGGGGAGCTGTTTTTT.